This T cell receptor (beta chain) was retrieved from a study of blood T cells in healthy people across ages. Study observations and caveats: Using unsorted PBMCs precluded a conclusive naive versus antigen-experienced comparison.

Germline CDR1 LNHNV, CDR2 YYDKDF (reference sequence). This CDR3 has 15 amino acids. The germline V and J ends were trimmed by 1 base and 5 bases, with 11 bases remaining between them. The second PCR ran roughly 6 to 12 cycles with a sample-barcoded 5' primer and J-beta primers. TCRdb re-derived calls from the 5' RACE reads in MiXCR, one entry per CDR3 protein. This table has 1.5 million to 2 million distinct CDR3 sequences, 28% appearing once. This clonotype was counted between two and nine times. The antigen is undetermined. The gene calls are TRBV15 and TRBJ2-2, with a weak D call TRBD1 (6 bases). This TCR was sampled from a woman aged 30 to 39 in good health. Sequencing used blood. CDR3 in DNA: TGTGCCACCAGCAGAGTGGGGGCCAGAACCGGGGAGCTGTTTTTT. This codes for CATSRVGARTGELFF.